This T cell receptor beta chain was captured in a study of cytomegalovirus exposure and HLA in healthy donors. As for the study in general: HLA-typed donors were the source of about 85 million unique TCRs held in an early data release.

Broader study findings: In vitro experiments confirmed that three CMV-associated chains were specific for CMV antigens. Among CMV-associated TCR beta chains, most appeared HLA-restricted in a later analysis.

V was pared by 2 bases and J by 7 bases, with 9 bases of the junction left unmatched. This CDR3 comprises 16 residues. Germline V gene lookup returns CDR1 SGHKS and CDR2 YYEKEE (reference sequence). PCR amplification relied on 60 Vbeta primers (plus 13 Jbeta primers). Measured with immunoSEQ multiplex PCR; TCRdb has only the in-frame clones, and not every one. The sample includes about 55,000 clones, about 84% of them seen just once. In nominal health when sampled, donors likely had unrecorded immune exposures nonetheless. Details on this clone: The antigen is not known.

Sequenced input: PBMCs. This clonotype was obtained from a man in his thirties or forties in good health and CMV-seronegative. V gene TRBV5-5 combines with J gene TRBJ2-2, with 9 positions matching TRBD1. This chain's CDR3 is CASSLQGAGSIGELFF. The CDR3, as DNA: TGTGCCAGCAGCTTACAGGGGGCGGGCTCGATCGGGGAGCTGTTTTTT.